The 8 T cell receptor beta chains listed next were all sequenced from one sample in a study of CD8 T cells in Susac syndrome. An input of about 0.45 to 1 ug of RNA was subjected to reverse transcription using random hexamers. From the immunoSEQ multiplex PCR reads, TCRdb called clonotypes with MiXCR, one entry per CDR3 protein. The data show about 200,000 distinct CDR3 sequences, roughly 94% seen once. The specimen sequenced was CD4+ T cells from PBMCs. The source of these receptors is a human donor in good health.

This sequence joins TRBV18 and TRBJ2-3; D is perhaps TRBD2 (6 bases). V lost 5 bases, J lost 0 bases, and 9 bases lay in between. CDR3 length equals 14 residues. The germline V gene encodes CDR1 KGHSH and CDR2 LQKENI. The CDR3 reads CASSDGRSTDTQYF. CDR3 bases: TGTGCCAGCTCAGACGGGAGAAGCACAGATACGCAGTATTTT.

This clonotype was observed once. The V gene is TRBV5-1, the J gene TRBJ2-1, with 11 positions matching TRBD2. Looked up from germline, CDR1 is SGHRS and CDR2 is YFSETQ. The V and J ends lost 3 bases and 6 bases, in that order; junction bases with no gene match: 8. The CDR3 contains 16 residues. In DNA form, the CDR3 reads TGCGCCAGCAGCTCGGTACTAGCGGGGGACCTCAATGAGCAGTTCTTC. This codes for CASSSVLAGDLNEQFF.

The rearrangement joins TRBV20-1 to TRBJ2-7; TRBD2 is a possible D gene (5 bases). Germline CDR1 DFQATT, CDR2 SNEGSKA (reference sequence). This CDR3 contains 14 residues. The germline V and J ends were trimmed by 3 bases and 4 bases, with 16 bases remaining between them. CDR3 nucleotide sequence: TGCAGTGCTAGTTATCCAGCGGAGATATACGAGCAGTACGTC. It translates to CSASYPAEIYEQYV.

This chain connects TRBV20-1 to TRBJ2-3, with 7 bases lining up with TRBD2. V shed 6 bases, J shed 2 bases, and the junction held 14 bases outside the gene matches. The V gene's germline CDR1 is DFQATT and CDR2 SNEGSKA (reference sequence). The CDR3 is 16 amino acids. In DNA form, the CDR3 reads TGCAGTGCCGCCGGGGGGAGCGGACTTTACACAGATACGCAGTATTTT. Translated, it gives CSAAGGSGLYTDTQYF.

This clonotype appeared a few times. The chain uses TRBV7-9 and TRBJ2-3; possible D gene TRBD2, 5 bases. CDR1 SEHNR and CDR2 FQNEAQ come from the germline V gene (reference sequence). The length of the CDR3 is 13 residues. With 6 bases removed from V and 4 bases from J, the gap between germline ends came to 11 bases. The CDR3 sequence is CASSPRGPDTQYF. The CDR3 DNA reads as TGTGCCAGCAGTCCAAGAGGGCCAGATACGCAGTATTTT. Supplemented by reference TRBV7-9 and TRBJ2-3, the full variable domain reads DTGVSQNPRHKITKRGQNVTFRCDPISEHNRLYWYRQTLGQGPEFLTYFQNEAQLEKSRLLSDRFSAERPKGSFSTLEIQRTEQGDSAMYLCASSPRGPDTQYFGPGTRLTVL.

The V and J genes are TRBV20-1 and TRBJ2-5, with 9 bases that match TRBD2. In germline, CDR1 is DFQATT, CDR2 SNEGSKA (reference sequence). There are 13 residues in the CDR3. With 6 bases clipped from V and 3 bases from J, the junction kept 5 bases outside the gene matches. In DNA, the CDR3 is TGCAGTGCGCATGCGGGGGGGAAAGAGACCCAGTACTTC. Translated, it gives CSAHAGGKETQYF.

This clonotype came up once. J is TRBJ2-1 and V is TRBV7-2; D unclear. CDR1 is SGHTA and CDR2 is FQGNSA in the germline V gene. The CDR3 is made up of 16 amino acids. With 5 bases removed from V and 1 base from J, the gap between germline ends came to 15 bases. The DNA of the CDR3 is TGTGCCAGCAGCCCGCTAGGCCTGACGTCCTACAATGAGCAGTTCTTC. Amino acid sequence: CASSPLGLTSYNEQFF.

This sequence joins TRBV5-4 and TRBJ1-2; no firm D call. Germline CDR1 reads SGHNT; CDR2 reads YYREEE (reference sequence). The V end lost 6 bases, the J end lost 7 bases, and 16 bases lay between the germline ends. The CDR3 totals 13 residues. CDR3 nucleotides: TGTGCCAGCAAGGATGGACTCCGGGGTGGCTACACCTTC. It specifies CASKDGLRGGYTF. Drawing the rest from reference TRBV5-4 and TRBJ1-2, the complete variable domain is ETGVTQSPTHLIKTRGQQVTLRCSSQSGHNTVSWYQQALGQGPQFIFQYYREEENGRGNFPPRFSGLQFPNYSSELNVNALELDDSALYLCASKDGLRGGYTFGSGTRLTVV.